This T cell receptor beta chain originates from a study of beta chain features in type 1 diabetes. Looking at the study overall: There were some 100,000,000 sorted cells examined across all samples.

The authors reverse transcribed all of the isolated RNA, so sequencing captured expressed TCRB transcripts. Using immunoSEQ multiplex PCR, the repertoire was profiled, and TCRdb retains in-frame clones only, with some absent. The sample shows a few hundred thousand clones, around 10% of them seen only once. There was one heparinised blood draw per donor, averaging about 110 mL. The study's findings and limits: A closer apparent resemblance between naive, central memory and Treg TCRB repertoires was seen in patients than in healthy donors. Significant though moderate, a shortening of TCRB CDR3s appeared in all four CD4+ subsets of Type 1 diabetes patients. Insertions were fewer and deletions more numerous at VDJ junctions in type 1 diabetes patients.

In its sample, this clone was seen a few times. Its target is not known. Germline CDR1 MNHEY, CDR2 SVGAGI. Deletions cut 4 bases from V and 7 bases from J, with 11 bases between. The CDR3 sequence is 13 residues long. The chain uses TRBV6-5 and TRBJ2-4; D is unclear. Sample: central memory CD4+ T cells from blood. The origin of this receptor is a man under 40 with type 1 diabetes. CDR3 protein: CASSSLRENIQYF. The CDR3 nucleotides read TGTGCCAGCAGTTCCCTCAGAGAGAACATTCAGTACTTC.